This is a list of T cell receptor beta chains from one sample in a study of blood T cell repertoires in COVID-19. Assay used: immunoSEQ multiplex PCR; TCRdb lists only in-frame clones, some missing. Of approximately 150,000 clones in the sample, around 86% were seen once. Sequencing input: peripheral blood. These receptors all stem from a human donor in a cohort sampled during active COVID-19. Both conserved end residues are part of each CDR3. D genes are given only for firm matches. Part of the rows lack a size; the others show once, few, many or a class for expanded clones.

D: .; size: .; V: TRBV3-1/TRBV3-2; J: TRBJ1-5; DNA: TGTGCCAGCAGCCAAGATTTTCGGGGGAATCAGCCCCAGCATTTT; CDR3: CASSQDFRGNQPQHF
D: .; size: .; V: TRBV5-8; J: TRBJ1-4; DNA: TGTGCCAGCAGCCTTGGGGGGTTAACTAATGAAAAACTGTTTTTT; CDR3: CASSLGGLTNEKLFF
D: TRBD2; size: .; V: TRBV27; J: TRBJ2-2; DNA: TGTGCCAGCAGTTCACCTGGACTAGCGGGAGTACGGACCGGGGAGCTGTTTTTT; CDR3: CASSSPGLAGVRTGELFF
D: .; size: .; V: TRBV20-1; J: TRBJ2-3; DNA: TGCAGTGCTAGTAATCCCATCGGGAGTCCAGATACGCAGTATTTT; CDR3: CSASNPIGSPDTQYF
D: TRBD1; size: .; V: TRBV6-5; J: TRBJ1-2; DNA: TGTGCCAACCGGGACAGGGGTAACTATGGCTACACCTTC; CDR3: CANRDRGNYGYTF
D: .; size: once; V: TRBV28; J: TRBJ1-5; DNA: TGTGCCAGCAGACATACAGGGAATAATCAGCCCCAGCATTTT; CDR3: CASRHTGNNQPQHF
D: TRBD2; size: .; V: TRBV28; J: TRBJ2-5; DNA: TGTGCCAGCAGTTTCGGGAGGGGCCGTGAAGAGACCCAGTACTTC; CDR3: CASSFGRGREETQYF
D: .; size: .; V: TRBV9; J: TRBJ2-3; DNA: TGTGCCAGCAGCGCGTTGGATACGCAGTATTTT; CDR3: CASSALDTQYF
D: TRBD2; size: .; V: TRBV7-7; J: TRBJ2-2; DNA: TGTGCTAGCAGCTTAGCACTAGCGGGAGGTGCCGGGGAGCTGTTTTTT; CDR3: CASSLALAGGAGELFF
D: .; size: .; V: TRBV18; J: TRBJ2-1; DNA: TGTGCCAGCTCTTCAGCGAGCGGAACCTACAATGAGCAGTTCTTC; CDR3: CASSSASGTYNEQFF
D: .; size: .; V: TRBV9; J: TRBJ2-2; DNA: TGTGCCAGCAGCGTAGGTGCTACGAACACCGGGGAGCTGTTTTTT; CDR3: CASSVGATNTGELFF
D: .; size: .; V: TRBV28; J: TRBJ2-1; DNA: TGTGCCAGCAGTTTATCGGCAGGGCCGTACAATGAGCAGTTCTTC; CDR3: CASSLSAGPYNEQFF
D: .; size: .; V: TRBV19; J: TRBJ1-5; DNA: TGTGCCAGTAATGAGCGTAATAGCAATCAGCCCCAGCATTTT; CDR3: CASNERNSNQPQHF
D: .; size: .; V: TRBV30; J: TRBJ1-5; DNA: TGTGCCTGGAGTGGGGTGGTCGGGAACAATCAGCCCCAGCATTTT; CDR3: CAWSGVVGNNQPQHF
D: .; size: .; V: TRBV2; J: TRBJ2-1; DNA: TGTGCCAGCAGTGAATTGGAGGCTTACAATGAGCAGTTCTTC; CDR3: CASSELEAYNEQFF
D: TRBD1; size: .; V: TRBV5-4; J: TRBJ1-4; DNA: TGTGCCAGCAGCTCGAACAGGGGCGGAAATGAAAAACTGTTTTTT; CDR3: CASSSNRGGNEKLFF
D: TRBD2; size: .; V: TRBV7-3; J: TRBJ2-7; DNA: TGTGCCAGCAGCTTAACGGGCGGGGCAGCGGGAGCCGAGCAGTACTTC; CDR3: CASSLTGGAAGAEQYF
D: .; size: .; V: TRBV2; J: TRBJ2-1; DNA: TGTGCCATAGTTCGGGTGGAAACACTCAATGAGCAGTTCTTC; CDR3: CAIVRVETLNEQFF
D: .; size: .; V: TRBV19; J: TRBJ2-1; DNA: TGTGCCAGCCGACCGGCGGATAGGGACACCACCCAGTTCTTC; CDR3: CASRPADRDTTQFF
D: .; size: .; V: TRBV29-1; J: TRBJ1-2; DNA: TGCAGCGCTGGGACATCAAATCCTGTGGATGGCTACACCTTC; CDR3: CSAGTSNPVDGYTF
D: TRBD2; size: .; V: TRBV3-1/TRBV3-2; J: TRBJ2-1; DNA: TGTGCCAGCAGCCAAGAACTAGCGGGATCGAATGAGCAGTTCTTC; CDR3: CASSQELAGSNEQFF
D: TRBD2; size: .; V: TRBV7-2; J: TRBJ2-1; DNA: TGTGCCAGCAGCCCCGGACTAGCGTACTCCTACAATGAGCAGTTCTTC; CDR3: CASSPGLAYSYNEQFF
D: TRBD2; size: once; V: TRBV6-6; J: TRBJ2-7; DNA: TGTGCCAGCAGTCTTAGACTAGCGGCCGCAACTTCCTACGAGCAGTACTTC; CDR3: CASSLRLAAATSYEQYF
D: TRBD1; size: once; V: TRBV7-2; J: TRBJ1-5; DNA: TGTGCCAGCAGCTTAGGGGACAGGGGGACCCAGCCCCAGCATTTT; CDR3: CASSLGDRGTQPQHF
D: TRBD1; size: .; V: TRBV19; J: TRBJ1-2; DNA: TGTGCCAGTAGTATAGACGGGACAGGAACTTCCTATGGCTACACCTTC; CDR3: CASSIDGTGTSYGYTF
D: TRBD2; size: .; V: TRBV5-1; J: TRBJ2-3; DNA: TGCGCCAGCAGCGTGAGCGGGAGGAGGACAGATACGCAGTATTTT; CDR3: CASSVSGRRTDTQYF
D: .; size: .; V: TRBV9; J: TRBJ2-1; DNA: TGTGCCAGCAGCGTAAGCGGTAGCTCCTACAATGAGCAGTTCTTC; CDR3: CASSVSGSSYNEQFF
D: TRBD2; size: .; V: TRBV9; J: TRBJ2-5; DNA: TGTGCCAGCAGCGTAGCTTCCGGACTAGCGGGAAAAGAGACCCAGTACTTC; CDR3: CASSVASGLAGKETQYF
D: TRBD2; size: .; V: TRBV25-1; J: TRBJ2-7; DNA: TGTGCCAGCAGAGAGGGACTAGCGGGACGTCCCCCCTCCTACGAGCAGTACTTC; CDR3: CASREGLAGRPPSYEQYF
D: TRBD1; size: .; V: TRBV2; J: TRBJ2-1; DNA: TGTGCCAGCACCCGGGACAGCTTCTACAATGAGCAGTTCTTC; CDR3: CASTRDSFYNEQFF
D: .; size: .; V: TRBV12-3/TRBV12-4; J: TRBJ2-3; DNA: TGTGCCAGCAGTTTCAACACAGATACGCAGTATTTT; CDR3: CASSFNTDTQYF
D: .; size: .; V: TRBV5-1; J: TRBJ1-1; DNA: TGCGCCAGCAGCAGGGCCGGGGGAATGAACACTGAAGCTTTCTTT; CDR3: CASSRAGGMNTEAFF
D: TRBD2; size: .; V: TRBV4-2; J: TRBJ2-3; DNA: TGTGCCAGCAGCAACCTCGCCCGACTAGCGGGAGGAGATACGCAGTATTTT; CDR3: CASSNLARLAGGDTQYF
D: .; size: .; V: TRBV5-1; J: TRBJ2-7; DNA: TGCGCCAGCAGCTTGAGGGGGAGAAACGAGCAGTACTTC; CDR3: CASSLRGRNEQYF
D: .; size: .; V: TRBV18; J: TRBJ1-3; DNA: TGTGCCAGCTCACCTGGGGACAATCTCCTATATTTT; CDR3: CASSPGDNLLYF
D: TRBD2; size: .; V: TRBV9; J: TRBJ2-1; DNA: TGTGCCAGCAGCCCCACCGGACTAGCGGGCAATGAGCAGTTCTTC; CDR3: CASSPTGLAGNEQFF
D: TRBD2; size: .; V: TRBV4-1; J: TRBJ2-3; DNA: TGCGCCAGCAGCCAACTAGCGGGAGTAGGGGATACGCAGTATTTT; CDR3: CASSQLAGVGDTQYF
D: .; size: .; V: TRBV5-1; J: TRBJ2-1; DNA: TGCGCCAGCAGCTTGGGGCGGACTTTCCAGAGCTCCTACAATGAGCAGTTCTTC; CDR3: CASSLGRTFQSSYNEQFF
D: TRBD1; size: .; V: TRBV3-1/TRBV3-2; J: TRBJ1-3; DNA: TGTGCCAGCAGCCTCGGGACAGGGGTAAGCTCTGGAAACACCATATATTTT; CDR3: CASSLGTGVSSGNTIYF
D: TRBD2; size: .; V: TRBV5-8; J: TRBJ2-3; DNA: TGTGCCAGCAGCTTGGGGGCGGGAGCCACGGAAGATACGCAGTATTTT; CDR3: CASSLGAGATEDTQYF
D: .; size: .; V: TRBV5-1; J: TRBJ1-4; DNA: TGCGCCAGCAGCTTGGATGGGCTGGGTGAAAAACTGTTTTTT; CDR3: CASSLDGLGEKLFF
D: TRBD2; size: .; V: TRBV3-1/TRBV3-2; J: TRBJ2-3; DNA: TGTGCCAGCAGCCAACGGACTAGCGGGAGCACAGATACGCAGTATTTT; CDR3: CASSQRTSGSTDTQYF
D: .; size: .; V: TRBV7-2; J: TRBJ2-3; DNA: TGTGCCAGCACCCCCTCGAGGGCCATTTACACAGATACGCAGTATTTT; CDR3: CASTPSRAIYTDTQYF
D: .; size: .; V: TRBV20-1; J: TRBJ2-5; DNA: TGCAGTGCTAGAGACAGGGGTACCCAGTACTTC; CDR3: CSARDRGTQYF
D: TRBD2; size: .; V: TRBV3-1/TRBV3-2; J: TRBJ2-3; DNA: TGTGCCAGCAGCCAAAATAGCGGGAGCTGGGATACGCAGTATTTT; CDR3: CASSQNSGSWDTQYF
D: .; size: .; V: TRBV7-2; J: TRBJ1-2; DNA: TGTGCCAGCAGCCTCCTCCAACGGGGCTACACCTTC; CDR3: CASSLLQRGYTF
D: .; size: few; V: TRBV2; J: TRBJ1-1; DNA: TGTGCCAGCAGTGAAGCGGGGGCGACTCGGCGCTCTTCTAGAGCTTTCTTT; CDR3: CASSEAGATRRSSRAFF
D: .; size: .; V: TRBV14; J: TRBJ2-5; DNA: TGTGCCAGCAGCCAAGTCGGACTGACCCAGTACTTC; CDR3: CASSQVGLTQYF
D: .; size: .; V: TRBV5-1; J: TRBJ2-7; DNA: TGCGCCAGCAGCTTGGGGGCCGCGCCCTCCTACGAGCAGTACTTC; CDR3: CASSLGAAPSYEQYF
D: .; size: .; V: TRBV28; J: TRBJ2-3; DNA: TGTGCCAGCGGGACATCAAGAGATACGCAGTATTTT; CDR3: CASGTSRDTQYF
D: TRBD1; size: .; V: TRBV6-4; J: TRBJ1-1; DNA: TGTGCCAGCAGCCCCGGGGGAACAGGGGGTAGGGACACTGAAGCTTTCTTT; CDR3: CASSPGGTGGRDTEAFF
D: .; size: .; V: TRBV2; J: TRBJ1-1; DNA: TGTGCCAGCAGTCTAAGTTTCTTGAGTCCTGAAGCTTTCTTT; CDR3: CASSLSFLSPEAFF
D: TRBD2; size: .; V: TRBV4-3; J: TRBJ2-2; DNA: TGCGCCAGCAGCATCGGCCCCGGGACTAGCGGAAACACCGGGGAGCTGTTTTTT; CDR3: CASSIGPGTSGNTGELFF
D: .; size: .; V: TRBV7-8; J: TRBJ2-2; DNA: TGTGCCAGCAGCTTAGAAAGGGGAATTAACACCGGGGAGCTGTTTTTT; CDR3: CASSLERGINTGELFF
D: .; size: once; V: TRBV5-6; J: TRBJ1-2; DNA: TGTGCCAGCACCTTCCGGGGTGACTATGGCTACACCTTC; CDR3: CASTFRGDYGYTF
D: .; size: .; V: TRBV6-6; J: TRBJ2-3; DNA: TGTGCCAGCATCCCCGGGAGAGCTAGCACAGATACGCAGTATTTT; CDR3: CASIPGRASTDTQYF
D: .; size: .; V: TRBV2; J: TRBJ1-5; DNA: TGTGCCAGCAGCAATGCGGGAGGGAACAATCAGCCCCAGCATTTT; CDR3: CASSNAGGNNQPQHF
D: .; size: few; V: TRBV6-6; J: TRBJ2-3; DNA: TGTGCCAGCAGTAACTTCGGCAGCGGCACAGATACGCAGTATTTT; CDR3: CASSNFGSGTDTQYF